A selection of T cell receptor beta chains follows, all from one sample in a study of read filtering for tumor transcriptome and immune sequencing. One entry per CDR3 protein results from TCRdb running MiXCR on the reads. This sample yields tens of thousands of distinct CDR3 sequences, of which approximately 21% are seen a single time; 10% to 12% belongs to the top ten. The sequencing sample was made of a population of CD138-negative cells sorted from bone marrow. These receptors came from a donor over 35 with multiple myeloma. Each CDR3 is given with its conserved first and last residue. A D gene is named only where the DNA matches it firmly. A clone size is listed for some rows: how often the clone was seen (once, few, many), or a class if it is expanded.

TRBJ2-3 TRBV7-6 . . TGTGCCAGCAGCAAGGTCGGGCCAGATACGCAGTATTTT CASSKVGPDTQYF
TRBJ2-7 TRBV5-6 . . TGTGCCAGCAGCTCCCTCCGGGACGGTGCTACGGAGCAGTACTTC CASSSLRDGATEQYF
TRBJ2-3 TRBV5-1 . TRBD2 TGCGCCAGCAGCTTGGCCCTAGCGGGGATAACAGATACGCAGTATTTT CASSLALAGITDTQYF
TRBJ1-5 TRBV15 few TRBD1 TGTGCCACCAGCAGCAGACAGGGTGGCCAGCCCCAGCATTTT CATSSRQGGQPQHF
TRBJ2-1 TRBV20-1 many . TGCAGTGCTAGGGTGCGGGGCGAACCGGACGAGCAGTTCTTC CSARVRGEPDEQFF
TRBJ1-1 TRBV2 . . TGTGCCAGCAGTTCCGGACGGAACACTGAAGCTTTCTTT CASSSGRNTEAFF
TRBJ2-1 TRBV5-1 many . TGCGCCAGCGGAAGGGCAGGTAGGAATGAGCAGTTCTTC CASGRAGRNEQFF
TRBJ2-1 TRBV6-2/TRBV6-3 many . TGTGCCAGCAGTTACCCGGTCGGCACCAGAAATGAGCAGTTCTTC CASSYPVGTRNEQFF
TRBJ2-6 TRBV5-1 many . TGCGCCAGCAAGAACCCCGCTGGGGCCAACGTCCTGACTTTC CASKNPAGANVLTF
TRBJ2-5 TRBV9 . . TGTGCCAGCGGCGTTGGGACGGGCCGAGAGACCCAGTACTTC CASGVGTGRETQYF
TRBJ2-5 TRBV5-1 many TRBD1 TGCGCCAGCAGCTTCAGACCGGGACAGGGGTTGGAGACCCAGTACTTC CASSFRPGQGLETQYF
TRBJ1-1 TRBV28 many TRBD1 TGTGCCAGCAGTACCACGACAGGGAGCGCTTTCTTT CASSTTTGSAFF
TRBJ2-1 TRBV5-6 many . TGTGCCAGCAGCTCGACAAAGGAAGGGGCTATAAGTAATGAGCAGTTCTTC CASSSTKEGAISNEQFF
TRBJ1-2 TRBV7-2 few . TGTGCCAGCAGCTACACGGGGGGCTACTATGGCTACACCTTC CASSYTGGYYGYTF
TRBJ1-4 TRBV28 . . TGTGCCAGCAGTAAAATGACAACTAATGAAAAACTGTTTTTT CASSKMTTNEKLFF
TRBJ2-1 TRBV28 medium-sized TRBD1 TGTGCCAGCATCCAGGGGGCCTACAATGAGCAGTTCTTC CASIQGAYNEQFF
TRBJ2-1 TRBV24-1 many . TGTGCCACCAGTGACCGGTCATCGGGGAAGGGCAATGAGCAGTTCTTC CATSDRSSGKGNEQFF
TRBJ1-5 TRBV2 . TRBD1 TGTGCCAGCAGCCGACAGGGGACCGCTCAGCCCCAGCATTTT CASSRQGTAQPQHF
TRBJ2-2 TRBV7-3 many . TGTGCCAGCAGACGGCCCGGCACCGGGGAGCTGTTTTTT CASRRPGTGELFF
TRBJ2-2 TRBV19 many TRBD1 TGTGCCAGTAGTCCATTCGCCGGGACAGAATATGCCGGGGAGCTGTTTTTT CASSPFAGTEYAGELFF
TRBJ2-1 TRBV5-1 many TRBD2 TGCGCCAGCAGCGGGCGGAGCGGGGGGGGCTACAATGAGCAGTTCTTC CASSGRSGGGYNEQFF
TRBJ2-7 TRBV5-1 many TRBD1 TGCGCCAGCAGCCTCAATACCGGGACAGCCTACGAGCAGTACTTC CASSLNTGTAYEQYF
TRBJ1-2 TRBV12-3/TRBV12-4 once . TGTGCCACCGCGGGACATCCCTTATCCGGGACCTTC CATAGHPLSGTF
TRBJ2-3 TRBV7-9 many TRBD2 TGTGCCAGCCATAGCCGGGGGGGCACAGATACGCAGTATTTT CASHSRGGTDTQYF
TRBJ2-2 TRBV12-3/TRBV12-4 many TRBD2 TGTGCCAGCAGACCGGGACTAGCGGGGCGAGCGAACACCGGGGAGCTGTTTTTT CASRPGLAGRANTGELFF
TRBJ2-7 TRBV5-1 . . TGCGCCAGCAGCTTGGCGGCAGGGAGCTCCTACGAGCAGTACTTC CASSLAAGSSYEQYF
TRBJ1-2 TRBV29-1 few . TGCAGCGTTGAACGGCAGGGGATTCATGGCTACACCTTC CSVERQGIHGYTF
TRBJ1-1 TRBV7-2 many . TGTGCCAGCAGCTTATTTGAGGAACAGTCTGAAGCTTTCTTT CASSLFEEQSEAFF
TRBJ1-1 TRBV2 . TRBD1 TGTGCCAGCAGTGAAGTTTGGACAGGGAACACTGAAGCTTTCTTT CASSEVWTGNTEAFF
TRBJ2-1 TRBV2 many TRBD2 TGTGCCAGCAGAAGCGGGGGGCACAATGAGCAGTTCTTC CASRSGGHNEQFF
TRBJ2-1 TRBV2 many . TGTGCCAGCAGTGGGTGGGTCCAGGGGATGTGGAATGAGCAGTTCTTC CASSGWVQGMWNEQFF
TRBJ1-1 TRBV18 many . TGTGCCAGCTCACACGTGGGGAACACTGAAGCTTTCTTT CASSHVGNTEAFF
TRBJ2-2 TRBV9 many TRBD2 TGTGCCAGCAGACCTAGCGGGGGGGCCTTACCCGGGGAGCTGTTTTTT CASRPSGGALPGELFF
TRBJ1-5 TRBV19 few . TGTGCCAGTAGTAGGGCCCCCCAGTTACAGCTGGGGGATCAGCCCCAGCATTTT CASSRAPQLQLGDQPQHF
TRBJ1-2 TRBV11-3 many . TGTGCCAGCAGCTTAGAGACAGGAGTATCCTATGGCTACACCTTC CASSLETGVSYGYTF
TRBJ1-6 TRBV2 many . TGTGCCAGCCTAAACAACGGAAATTCACCCCTCCACTTT CASLNNGNSPLHF
TRBJ2-1 TRBV6-1 many . TGTGCCAGCAGTGAATTCGGCAGTCCTGAGCAGTTCTTC CASSEFGSPEQFF
TRBJ2-2 TRBV12-3/TRBV12-4 . TRBD1 TGTGCCAGCAGCCCGGGACAGGGAGTCCCCGGGGAGCTGTTTTTT CASSPGQGVPGELFF
TRBJ2-7 TRBV20-1 many . TGCAGTGCTAGGACAGGTCAGGGTTTATCCTACGAGCAGTACTTC CSARTGQGLSYEQYF
TRBJ2-3 TRBV7-8 many . TGTGCCAGCAGCTTAGGAGGAGCTAACACAGATACGCAGTATTTT CASSLGGANTDTQYF
TRBJ1-1 TRBV7-6 few . TGTGCCAGCAGCTTATGGGCCCCCCAGGGGCGGATGAACACTGAAGCTTTCTTT CASSLWAPQGRMNTEAFF
TRBJ2-3 TRBV11-2 many TRBD2 TGTGCCAGCACTCTTAGCGGGGGGCACACAGATACGCAGTATTTT CASTLSGGHTDTQYF
TRBJ2-5 TRBV2 few . TGTGCCAGCCGGGACGGGGTCGACCAAGAGACCCAGTACTTC CASRDGVDQETQYF
TRBJ2-1 TRBV5-1 many TRBD2 TGCGCCAGCAGCTTGGTTCCGGGGGGGCAGTACAATGAGCAGTTCTTC CASSLVPGGQYNEQFF
TRBJ2-3 TRBV7-8 few . TGTGCCAGCAGCTTAGCAAGGGGCGCGAGCACAGATACGCAGTATTTT CASSLARGASTDTQYF
TRBJ2-3 TRBV5-1 many TRBD1 TGCGCCAGCAGCTTGGGGGGACAGAGTATCACAGATACGCAGTATTTT CASSLGGQSITDTQYF
TRBJ1-1 TRBV5-1 many . TGCGCCAGCAGCTTGTTTCAGAACACTGAAGCTTTCTTT CASSLFQNTEAFF
TRBJ2-2 TRBV11-2 many . TGTGCCAGCAGGGAAGATCGGGTGACCGGGGAGCTGTTTTTT CASREDRVTGELFF
TRBJ1-1 TRBV2 many . TGTGCCAGCAGTGAATGGGCGCTCGCCCACTTT CASSEWALAHF
TRBJ2-2 TRBV15 . . TGTGCCACCAGCGGACCCGGGACATACACCGGGGAGCTGTTTTTT CATSGPGTYTGELFF
TRBJ2-5 TRBV12-3/TRBV12-4 few . TGTGCCAGCAGTAAGGGACAATCCGAGGAGACCCAGTACTTC CASSKGQSEETQYF
TRBJ2-5 TRBV11-2 few . TGTGCCAGCAGCTTGGCAGGGAAAGAGACCCAGTACTTC CASSLAGKETQYF
TRBJ2-5 TRBV7-9 . . TGTGCCGTCCAGGGTGTGAGGACCCAGTACTTC CAVQGVRTQYF
TRBJ2-2 TRBV6-5 many TRBD1 TGTGCCAGCAGTTATTACAGGGGGCGGTCCGGGGAGCTGTTTTTT CASSYYRGRSGELFF
TRBJ2-1 TRBV7-9 many TRBD2 TGTGCCAGCAGCTCATTCCGCCTAGCGGGGGGGAGCTCCTACAATGAGCAGTTCTTC CASSSFRLAGGSSYNEQFF
TRBJ1-1 TRBV9 . . TGTGCCAGCAGACGCTCGGAGGGGTCAAACACTGAAGCTTTCTTT CASRRSEGSNTEAFF